Sequencing of this TCR beta chain was carried out in a study of blood T cell repertoires in COVID-19. This table comes from immunoSEQ multiplex PCR, and its TCRdb copy is limited to in-frame clones, with some not included. The top ten hold 3.7% of the sample, which has 200,000 to 300,000 clones, 90% seen once. The receptor's source is a woman between 40 and 55 years old with acute or convalescent COVID-19. Sequencing was carried out using peripheral blood.

The DNA for the CDR3 is TGTGCCAGCGGGTTGTCGGGACAGGCTAATGAAAAACTGTTTTTT. Translated, it gives CASGLSGQANEKLFF. V is TRBV27 and J is TRBJ1-4, with 8 bases identical to TRBD1. Losses at the gene ends were 8 bases for V and 3 bases for J; bases not matched to a gene: 8. Germline V CDR1 and CDR2: MNHEY, SMNVEV (reference sequence). The CDR3 has 15 amino acids.